This TCR beta chain was found in a study of beta chain features in type 1 diabetes. Across the study: Patients and healthy donors were similar in age, gender and cell yields.

This CDR3 is built from 13 residues. Trimming cost V 8 bases and J 1 base, with 11 bases left between them. Germline lookup yields CDR1 MDHEN and CDR2 SYDVKM. Note on this clone: Its antigen is undetermined.

Study conclusions and caveats: Comparison showed that naive, central memory and Treg TCRB repertoires appeared more similar among patients than among healthy donors. Insertions were fewer and deletions more numerous at VDJ junctions in type 1 diabetes patients. Type 1 diabetes patients had TCRB CDR3s that were shorter (moderately but significantly so) in all four CD4+ subsets.

The isolated RNA, all of it, was reverse transcribed, so expressed TCRB transcripts were what got sequenced. The repertoire was sequenced with immunoSEQ multiplex PCR; TCRdb's copy has only in-frame clones and lacks some. The sample records 250,000 to 350,000 clones, roughly an eighth being singletons. This chain links TRBV28 with TRBJ1-1; no firm D call. Sequencing used naive CD4+ T cells from blood. This clonotype originated in a man aged 30 to 39 with type 1 diabetes. Here the CDR3 reads CASARQQNTEAFF. CDR3 nucleotide sequence: TGTGCCAGCGCGAGGCAGCAGAACACTGAAGCTTTCTTT.